The 4 T cell receptor beta chains below all came from one sample that was sequenced in a study of blood T cell repertoires in COVID-19. The protocol was immunoSEQ multiplex PCR, while the TCRdb copy is restricted to in-frame clones and leaves out a portion. The sample contains fewer than 200,000 clones, roughly 80% of which appear only once. Material for sequencing was PBMCs or T cells enriched from blood (not recorded which). These receptors were obtained from a woman between 35 and 50 years old with acute COVID-19.

The chain is built from TRBV7-3 and TRBJ1-2, with D maybe TRBD1 (6 bases). The germline CDR1 and CDR2 sequences are SGHTA and FQGTGA. The CDR3 is made up of 13 amino acids. V dropped 5 bases and J dropped 2 bases, with 9 bases sitting between them. The CDR3 region is CASSLQGNYGYTF. CDR3 nucleotides: TGTGCCAGCAGCCTTCAGGGGAACTATGGCTACACCTTC.

This chain links TRBV18 with TRBJ1-3; weak D call: TRBD1 (5 bases). V gave up 1 base and J gave up 0 bases, with 7 bases separating them. CDR1 is KGHSH, CDR2 LQKENI, per germline. The CDR3 consists of 15 residues. CDR3 sequence reads: CASSPQDSSGNTIYF. In DNA form, the CDR3 reads TGTGCCAGCTCACCACAAGACAGCTCTGGAAACACCATATATTTT.

Only a few counts were recorded for this clone. The chain combines TRBV7-2 with TRBJ2-7; tentative D call: TRBD2 (6 bases). V lost 1 base and J 3 bases, leaving 10 bases between the germline ends. The germline CDR1 and CDR2 sequences are SGHTA and FQGNSA. This CDR3 has 14 amino acids. CDR3 DNA: TGTGCCAGCAGCTTAGATAGCGGTCTCTACGAGCAGTACTTC. Translating it yields CASSLDSGLYEQYF.

The genes are TRBV7-6 and TRBJ1-2; TRBD1 agrees at 7 bases. Per germline, CDR1 SGHVS and CDR2 FNYEAQ. The V gene end was trimmed by 6 bases and the J gene end by 5 bases; junction bases not matched to a gene: 6. CDR3 size: 13 residues. DNA of the CDR3: TGTGCCAGCAGTTCCACAGGGGAGTATGGCTACACCTTC. Translating gives CASSSTGEYGYTF.